This TCR beta chain was observed in a study of control samples from healthy donors and cancer patients. V lost 8 bases and J 6 bases, leaving 13 bases between the germline ends. Germline CDR1 is MDHEN and CDR2 is SYDVKM. This CDR3 has 12 residues. TCRdb's copy holds only in-frame clones and misses some; the assay was immunoSEQ multiplex PCR. The sample includes some 70,000 clones, approximately 88% of them seen just once. The V gene is TRBV28, the J gene TRBJ1-1; the D is unclear. The clonotype comes from a woman aged 45 to 65 with lung cancer. Sequenced sample: PBMCs. The CDR3 here is CASHGNEAEAFF. CDR3 DNA sequence: TGTGCCAGCCACGGAAATGAGGCTGAAGCTTTCTTT.